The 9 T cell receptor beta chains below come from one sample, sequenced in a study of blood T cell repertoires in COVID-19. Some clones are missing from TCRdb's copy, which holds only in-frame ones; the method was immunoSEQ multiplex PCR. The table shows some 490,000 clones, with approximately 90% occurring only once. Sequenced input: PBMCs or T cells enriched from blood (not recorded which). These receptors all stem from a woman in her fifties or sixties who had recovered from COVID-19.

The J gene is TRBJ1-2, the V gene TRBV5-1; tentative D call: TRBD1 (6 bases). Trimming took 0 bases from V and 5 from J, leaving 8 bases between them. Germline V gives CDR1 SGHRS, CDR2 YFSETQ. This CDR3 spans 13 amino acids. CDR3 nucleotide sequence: TGCGCCAGCAGCTTGGACAGGGAATATGGCTACACCTTC. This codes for CASSLDREYGYTF.

CDR3 protein: CATSDDRGAHQPQHF. The CDR3 DNA reads as TGTGCCACCAGTGATGATCGGGGGGCTCATCAGCCCCAGCATTTT. The J gene is TRBJ1-5, the V gene TRBV24-1, with a tentative D call TRBD1 (6 bases). This CDR3 is 15 amino acids long. Germline CDR1 reads KGHDR; CDR2 reads SFDVKD. V lost 3 bases and J 5 bases, leaving 13 bases between the germline ends.

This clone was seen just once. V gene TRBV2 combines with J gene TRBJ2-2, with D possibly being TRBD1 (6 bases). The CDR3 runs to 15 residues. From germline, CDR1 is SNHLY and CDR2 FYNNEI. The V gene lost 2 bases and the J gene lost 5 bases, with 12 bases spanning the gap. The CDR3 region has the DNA TGTGCCAGCAGTGAAAGAGGACAGCCTACCGGGGAGCTGTTTTTT. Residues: CASSERGQPTGELFF. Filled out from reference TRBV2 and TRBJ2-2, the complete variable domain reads EPEVTQTPSHQVTQMGQEVILRCVPISNHLYFYWYRQILGQKVEFLVSFYNNEISEKSEIFDDQFSVERPDGSNFTLKIRSTKLEDSAMYFCASSERGQPTGELFFGEGSRLTVL.

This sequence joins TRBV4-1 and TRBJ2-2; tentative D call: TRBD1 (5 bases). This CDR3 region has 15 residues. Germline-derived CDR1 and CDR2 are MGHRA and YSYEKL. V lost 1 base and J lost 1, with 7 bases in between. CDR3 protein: CASSQGQMNTGELFF. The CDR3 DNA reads TGCGCCAGCAGCCAAGGACAGATGAACACCGGGGAGCTGTTTTTT.

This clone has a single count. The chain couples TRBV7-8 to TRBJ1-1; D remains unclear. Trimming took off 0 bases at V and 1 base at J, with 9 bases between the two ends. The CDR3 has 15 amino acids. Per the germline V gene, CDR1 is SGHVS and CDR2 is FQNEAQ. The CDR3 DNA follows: TGTGCCAGCAGCTTAGCGGTCAGTGGGAACACTGAAGCTTTCTTT. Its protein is CASSLAVSGNTEAFF.

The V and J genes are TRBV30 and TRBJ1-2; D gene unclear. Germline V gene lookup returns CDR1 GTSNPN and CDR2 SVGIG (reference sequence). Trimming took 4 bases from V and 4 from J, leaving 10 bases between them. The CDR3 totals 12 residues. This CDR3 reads CAWTESSYGYTF. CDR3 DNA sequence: TGTGCCTGGACCGAGAGTAGCTATGGCTACACCTTC.

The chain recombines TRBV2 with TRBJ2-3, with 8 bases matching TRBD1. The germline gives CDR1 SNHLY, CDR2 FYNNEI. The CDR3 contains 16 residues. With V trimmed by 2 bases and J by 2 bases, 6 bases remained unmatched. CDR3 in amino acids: CASSESTGGNTDTQYF. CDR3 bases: TGTGCCAGCAGTGAAAGTACAGGGGGTAACACAGATACGCAGTATTTT. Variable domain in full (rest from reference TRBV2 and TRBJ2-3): EPEVTQTPSHQVTQMGQEVILRCVPISNHLYFYWYRQILGQKVEFLVSFYNNEISEKSEIFDDQFSVERPDGSNFTLKIRSTKLEDSAMYFCASSESTGGNTDTQYFGPGTRLTVL.

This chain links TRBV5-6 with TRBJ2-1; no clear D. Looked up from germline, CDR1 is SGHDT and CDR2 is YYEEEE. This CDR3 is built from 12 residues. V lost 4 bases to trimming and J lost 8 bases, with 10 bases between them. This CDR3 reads CASSRSRDEQFF. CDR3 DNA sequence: TGTGCCAGCAGCCGGAGTAGAGATGAGCAGTTCTTC. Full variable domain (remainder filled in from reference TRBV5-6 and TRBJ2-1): DAGVTQSPTHLIKTRGQQVTLRCSPKSGHDTVSWYQQALGQGPQFIFQYYEEEERQRGNFPDRFSGHQFPNYSSELNVNALLLGDSALYLCASSRSRDEQFFGPGTRLTVL.

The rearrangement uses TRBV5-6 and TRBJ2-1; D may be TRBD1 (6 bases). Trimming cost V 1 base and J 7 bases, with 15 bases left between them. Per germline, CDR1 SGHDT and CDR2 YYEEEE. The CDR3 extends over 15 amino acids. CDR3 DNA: TGTGCCAGCAGCTTGACCGCACAGGGTTGGAATGAGCAGTTCTTC. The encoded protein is CASSLTAQGWNEQFF. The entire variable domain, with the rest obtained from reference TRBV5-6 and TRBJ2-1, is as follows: DAGVTQSPTHLIKTRGQQVTLRCSPKSGHDTVSWYQQALGQGPQFIFQYYEEEERQRGNFPDRFSGHQFPNYSSELNVNALLLGDSALYLCASSLTAQGWNEQFFGPGTRLTVL.